This is a list of T cell receptor beta chains from one sample in a study of CD4 T cell repertoires in COVID-19. TCRdb's table, derived via immunoSEQ multiplex PCR, lists solely in-frame clones and lacks some. There are 7,000 to 8,500 clones in the sample; about 85% occur only once, and 2% to 2.5% lies in the top ten. Sequencing used effector memory CD4+ T cells from blood, obtained before the COVID-19 pandemic. The receptors come from a human donor who had COVID-19. Both conserved end residues are part of each CDR3. D genes are given only for firm matches. Size values are once, few and many counts, or a class for expanded clones, and some rows have none.

CDR3 DNA	CDR3 protein	V gene	J gene	clone size	D gene
TGTGCCAGCAGACAGAACCCAACTAATGAAAAACTGTTTTTT	CASRQNPTNEKLFF	TRBV6-1	TRBJ1-4	few	.
TGTGCCAGCAGTGAGGGGGCGGGAGCCGAGTACGAGCAGTACTTC	CASSEGAGAEYEQYF	TRBV6-1	TRBJ2-7	.	.
TGTGCCAGCAGCCTATCCTACAATGAGCAGTTCTTC	CASSLSYNEQFF	TRBV5-4	TRBJ2-1	.	.
TGTGCCAGCAGCTTAGATCAGCGGGGGGCAGATACGCAGTATTTT	CASSLDQRGADTQYF	TRBV11-3	TRBJ2-3	.	TRBD2
TGTGCCAGCAGTTTAGGAGGGATTGACTACGAGCAGTACTTC	CASSLGGIDYEQYF	TRBV28	TRBJ2-7	.	.
TGTGCCAGCAGTCTCCCCTCCTTTAGCGGCCTCGACTACGAGCAGTACTTC	CASSLPSFSGLDYEQYF	TRBV28	TRBJ2-7	.	.
TGTGCCAGCAGATTACAGGGGGAGAGCACAGATACGCAGTATTTT	CASRLQGESTDTQYF	TRBV6-6	TRBJ2-3	few	TRBD1
TGTGCCAGCAGTTTCCCACAGGGGATTTACACTGAAGCTTTCTTT	CASSFPQGIYTEAFF	TRBV2	TRBJ1-1	.	TRBD1
TGTGCCAGCAGCCAGGGACAGAACACTGAAGCTTTCTTT	CASSQGQNTEAFF	TRBV7-8	TRBJ1-1	.	.
TGTGCCAGCAGCGCACTTAGCGGAAACACAGATACGCAGTATTTT	CASSALSGNTDTQYF	TRBV9	TRBJ2-3	.	.
TGTGCCGCCCGGGGGGGGGACAGGGGGCCCCAAGATACGCAGTATTTT	CAARGGDRGPQDTQYF	TRBV10-3	TRBJ2-3	.	TRBD1
TGTGCCAGCACCTCAACAGGGACCCATACGCAGTATTTT	CASTSTGTHTQYF	TRBV6-5	TRBJ2-3	.	.
TGTGCCAGCAGCTCAGGGACAGGGGGCAGTGCAGATACGCAGTATTTT	CASSSGTGGSADTQYF	TRBV5-8	TRBJ2-3	once	TRBD1
TGTGCCAGTAGCATCGACAGGGGACCTAGGGACGAGCAGTACTTC	CASSIDRGPRDEQYF	TRBV19	TRBJ2-7	.	TRBD1
TGTGCCAGTTCAGGGCTCTGGAGCAATCAGCCCCAGCATTTT	CASSGLWSNQPQHF	TRBV19	TRBJ1-5	.	.
TGTGCCAGCAGTGAGATCAGGGGCAATCAGCCCCAGCATTTT	CASSEIRGNQPQHF	TRBV6-5	TRBJ1-5	once	.
TGTGCCAGCAGCCCTCCGGGTACGGATACGCAGTATTTT	CASSPPGTDTQYF	TRBV7-2	TRBJ2-3	few	.
TGTGCCAGCAGTGAGGAGGGAGGGTGGCAGCCCCAGCATTTT	CASSEEGGWQPQHF	TRBV6-5	TRBJ1-5	.	.
TGTGCCAGCGAGCGGGAGTCAAACAATGAGCAGTTCTTC	CASERESNNEQFF	TRBV7-9	TRBJ2-1	.	TRBD2
TGTGCCAGCAGTCCCGGGACAGGGGGTAATGAAAAACTGTTTTTT	CASSPGTGGNEKLFF	TRBV28	TRBJ1-4	.	TRBD1
TGTGCCAGCAGTTACGGGGACAGGGGGTTCCGTGAAAAACTGTTTTTT	CASSYGDRGFREKLFF	TRBV6-6	TRBJ1-4	few	TRBD1
TGTGCCAGCAGTTTAAGTAGGGGGTGGAACACTGAAGCTTTCTTT	CASSLSRGWNTEAFF	TRBV28	TRBJ1-1	.	.
TGCGCCAGCAGTATCCCGGGACAGGGATCTGTCGAGCAGTACTTC	CASSIPGQGSVEQYF	TRBV10-2	TRBJ2-7	.	TRBD1
TGTGCCAGTAGTATTAGCCCCCGGGACAGGAACAATCAGCCCCAGCATTTT	CASSISPRDRNNQPQHF	TRBV19	TRBJ1-5	few	TRBD1
TGTGCCAGTAGTCCCGGACAGGGCAACTATGGCTACACCTTC	CASSPGQGNYGYTF	TRBV19	TRBJ1-2	.	TRBD1
TGCGCCAGCAGAGACCCCGGACTAGCGGGAGGGCCCATAGATACGCAGTATTTT	CASRDPGLAGGPIDTQYF	TRBV5-1	TRBJ2-3	.	TRBD2
TGTGCCAGCAGTGGCGGGTACGAGCAGTACTTC	CASSGGYEQYF	TRBV25-1	TRBJ2-7	.	.
TGTGCCAGCAGAGACGGGGGGAACTACGAGCAGTACTTC	CASRDGGNYEQYF	TRBV2	TRBJ2-7	once	TRBD2
TGTGCCAGTGTAGGACAGCCGGGCAATCAGCCCCAGCATTTT	CASVGQPGNQPQHF	TRBV6-5	TRBJ1-5	.	.
TGTGCCATATGGAGGGCCCCCTACGAGCAGTACTTC	CAIWRAPYEQYF	TRBV28	TRBJ2-7	.	.
TGTGCCAGCAGCGTAGCTTGGGGGGCCTACGAGCAGTACTTC	CASSVAWGAYEQYF	TRBV9	TRBJ2-7	.	.
TGTGCCAGCAGCTTAAACCCCCTACAGGGGCACTCTGGAAACACCATATATTTT	CASSLNPLQGHSGNTIYF	TRBV7-8	TRBJ1-3	.	TRBD1
TGTGCCAGCAGTGAATTCCAGGGGGTCTACGAGCAGTACTTC	CASSEFQGVYEQYF	TRBV6-5	TRBJ2-7	.	TRBD1
TGTGCCATGGGGGCGGCAGTGAACACTGAAGCTTTCTTT	CAMGAAVNTEAFF	TRBV10-3	TRBJ1-1	.	.
TGTGCCAGTAGCCGACGAATTCCCGGGACTAGCGGAAGCACAGATACGCAGTATTTT	CASSRRIPGTSGSTDTQYF	TRBV19	TRBJ2-3	.	TRBD2